This TCR beta chain was identified during a study of shared clonotypes between healthy human individuals. The authors ran the assay at deep level. Original processing notes: ImmunoSEQ gave junction-only sequences without quality scores, so filtering differed. Only in-frame clones appear in the TCRdb table, and some are missing; sequencing was by immunoSEQ multiplex PCR. The V and J calls and clone size are taken from that table; D and trimming were inferred from the DNA. The sample lists approximately 510,000 clones, approximately 85% occurring once. From germline, CDR1 is ENHRY and CDR2 SYGVKD. CDR3 length equals 15 residues. The ends were cut back, 4 bases at V and 2 bases at J, with 15 bases in the middle. Regarding the study as a whole: The donor pool, a small one, limited the genetic and exposure-history diversity represented.

As regards this clone: The antigen remains unidentified.

The sequenced material came from PBMCs. This chain connects TRBV10-3 to TRBJ2-7; unclear D gene. This receptor was identified in a woman aged 40 to 50 in good health. Some clones in this sample may be carry-over from other donors' samples. The CDR3 DNA reads as TGTGCCATCAGTGGGGCAACCTCTACAACCTACGAGCAGTACTTC. Encoded protein: CAISGATSTTYEQYF.